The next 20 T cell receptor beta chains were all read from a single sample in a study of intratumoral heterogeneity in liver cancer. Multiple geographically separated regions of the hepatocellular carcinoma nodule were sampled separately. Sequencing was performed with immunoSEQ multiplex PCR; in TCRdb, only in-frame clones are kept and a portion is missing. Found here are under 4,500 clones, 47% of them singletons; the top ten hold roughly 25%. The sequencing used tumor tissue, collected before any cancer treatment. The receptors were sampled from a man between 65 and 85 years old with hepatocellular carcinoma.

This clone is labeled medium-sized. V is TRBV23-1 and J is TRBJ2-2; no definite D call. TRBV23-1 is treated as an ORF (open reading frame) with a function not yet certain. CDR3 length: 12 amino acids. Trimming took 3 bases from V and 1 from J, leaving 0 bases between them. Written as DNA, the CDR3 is TGCGCCAGCAGTCAGAACACCGGGGAGCTGTTTTTT. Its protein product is CASSQNTGELFF.

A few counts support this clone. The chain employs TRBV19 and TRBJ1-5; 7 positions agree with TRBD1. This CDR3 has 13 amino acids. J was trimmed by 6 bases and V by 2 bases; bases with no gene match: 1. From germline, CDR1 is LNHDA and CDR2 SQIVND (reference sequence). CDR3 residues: CASSISGGQPQHF. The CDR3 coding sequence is TGTGCCAGTAGTATATCAGGGGGTCAGCCCCAGCATTTT. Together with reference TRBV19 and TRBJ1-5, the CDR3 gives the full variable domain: DGGITQSPKYLFRKEGQNVTLSCEQNLNHDAMYWYRQDPGQGLRLIYYSQIVNDFQKGDIAEGYSVSREKKESFPLTVTSAQKNPTAFYLCASSISGGQPQHFGDGTRLSIL.

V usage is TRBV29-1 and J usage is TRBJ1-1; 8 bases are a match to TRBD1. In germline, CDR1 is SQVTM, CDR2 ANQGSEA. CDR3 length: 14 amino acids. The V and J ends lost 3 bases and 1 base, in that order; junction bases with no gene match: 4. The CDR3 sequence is CSVEGQDPNTEAFF. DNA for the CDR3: TGCAGCGTTGAGGGACAGGATCCGAACACTGAAGCTTTCTTT.

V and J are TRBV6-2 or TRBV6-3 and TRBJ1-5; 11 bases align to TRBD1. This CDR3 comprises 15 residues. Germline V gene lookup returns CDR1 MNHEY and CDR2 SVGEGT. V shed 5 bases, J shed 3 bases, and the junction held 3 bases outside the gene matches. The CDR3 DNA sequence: TGTGCCAGCAGTACCGGACAGGGGGCCAATCAGCCCCAGCATTTT. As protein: CASSTGQGANQPQHF.

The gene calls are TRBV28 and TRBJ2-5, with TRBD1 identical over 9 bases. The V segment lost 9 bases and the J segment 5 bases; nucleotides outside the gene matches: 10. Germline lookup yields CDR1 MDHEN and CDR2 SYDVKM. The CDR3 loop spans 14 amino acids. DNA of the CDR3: TGTGCCAGTACTAGGGACAGGGTGGTCGAGACCCAGTACTTC. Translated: CASTRDRVVETQYF.

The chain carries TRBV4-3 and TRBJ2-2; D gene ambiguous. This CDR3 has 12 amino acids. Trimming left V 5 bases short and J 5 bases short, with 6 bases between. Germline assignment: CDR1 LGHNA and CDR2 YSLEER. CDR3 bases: TGCGCCAGCAGCTCACTTACCGGGGAGCTGTTTTTT. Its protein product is CASSSLTGELFF.

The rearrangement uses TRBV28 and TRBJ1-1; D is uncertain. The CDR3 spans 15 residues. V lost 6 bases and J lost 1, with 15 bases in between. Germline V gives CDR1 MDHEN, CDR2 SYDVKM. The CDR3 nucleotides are TGTGCCAGCAGCACACCCGGAGGACCGAACACTGAAGCTTTCTTT. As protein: CASSTPGGPNTEAFF.

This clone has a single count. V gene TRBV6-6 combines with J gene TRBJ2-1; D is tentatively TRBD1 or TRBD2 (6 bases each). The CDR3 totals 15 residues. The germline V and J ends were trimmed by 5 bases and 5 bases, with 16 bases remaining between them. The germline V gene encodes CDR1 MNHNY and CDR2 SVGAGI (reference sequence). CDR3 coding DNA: TGTGCCAGCAGTCCTTCGTATGGGGGGCACAATGAGCAGTTCTTC. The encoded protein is CASSPSYGGHNEQFF.

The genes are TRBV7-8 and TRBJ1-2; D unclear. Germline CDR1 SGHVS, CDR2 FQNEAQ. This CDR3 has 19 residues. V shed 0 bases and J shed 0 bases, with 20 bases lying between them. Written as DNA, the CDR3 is TGTGCCAGCAGCTTAGCGCCCCCAAACCTAAATAAACCTAACTATGGCTACACCTTC. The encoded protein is CASSLAPPNLNKPNYGYTF.

The CDR3 DNA reads TGCGCCAGCAGCCAAGGGGGGGCCTCGACAGATACGCAGTATTTT. Its translation is CASSQGGASTDTQYF. The chain recombines TRBV4-3 with TRBJ2-3, with D possibly called TRBD1 or TRBD2 (6 bases each). V was shortened by 1 base and J by 3 bases, with 11 bases between the two germline ends. The germline V gene encodes CDR1 LGHNA and CDR2 YSLEER. This CDR3 has 15 residues.

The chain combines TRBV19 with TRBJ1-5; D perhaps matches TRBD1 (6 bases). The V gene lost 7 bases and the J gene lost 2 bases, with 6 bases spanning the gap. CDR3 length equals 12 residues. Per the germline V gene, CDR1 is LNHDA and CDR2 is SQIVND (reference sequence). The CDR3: CASKGGNQPQHF. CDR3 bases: TGTGCCAGTAAGGGGGGCAATCAGCCCCAGCATTTT.

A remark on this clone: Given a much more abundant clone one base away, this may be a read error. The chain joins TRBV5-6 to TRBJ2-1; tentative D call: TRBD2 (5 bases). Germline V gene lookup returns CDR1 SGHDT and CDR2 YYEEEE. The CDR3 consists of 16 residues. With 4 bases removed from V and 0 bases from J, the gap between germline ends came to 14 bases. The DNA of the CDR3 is TGTGCCAGCAGCACGATAGCGAGGAACTCCTACAATGAGCAGTTCTTC. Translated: CASSTIARNSYNEQFF.

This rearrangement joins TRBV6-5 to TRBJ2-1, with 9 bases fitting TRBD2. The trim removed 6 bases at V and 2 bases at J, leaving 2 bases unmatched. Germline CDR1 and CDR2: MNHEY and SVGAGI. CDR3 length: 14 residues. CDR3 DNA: TGTGCCAGCAGGACTAGCGGAGCCTACAATGAGCAGTTCTTC. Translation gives CASRTSGAYNEQFF.

The CDR3 reads CASSQDSGWETQYF. As DNA, the CDR3 is TGTGCCAGCAGCCAAGATTCGGGATGGGAGACCCAGTACTTC. The chain uses TRBV3-1 (or the pseudogene TRBV3-2) and TRBJ2-5, with a weak D call TRBD2 (5 bases). The CDR3 totals 14 residues. Trimming took 0 bases from V and 5 from J, leaving 10 bases between them. Germline V CDR1 and CDR2: LGHDT, YNNKEL (reference sequence).

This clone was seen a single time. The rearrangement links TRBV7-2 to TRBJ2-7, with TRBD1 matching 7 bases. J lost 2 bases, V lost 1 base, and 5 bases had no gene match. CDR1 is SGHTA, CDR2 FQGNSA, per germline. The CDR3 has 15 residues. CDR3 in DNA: TGTGCCAGCAGCTTAGAAAAAGGGACAGCCTACGAGCAGTACTTC. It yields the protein CASSLEKGTAYEQYF.

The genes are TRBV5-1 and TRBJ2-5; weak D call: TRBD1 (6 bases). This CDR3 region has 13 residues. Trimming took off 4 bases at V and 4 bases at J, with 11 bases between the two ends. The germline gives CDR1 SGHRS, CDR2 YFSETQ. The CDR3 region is CASSPLGGETQYF. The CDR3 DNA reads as TGCGCCAGCAGCCCCCTAGGGGGAGAGACCCAGTACTTC.

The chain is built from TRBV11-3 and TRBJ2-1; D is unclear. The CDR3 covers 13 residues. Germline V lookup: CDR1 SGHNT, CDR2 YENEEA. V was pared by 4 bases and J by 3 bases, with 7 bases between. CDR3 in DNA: TGTGCCAGCAGCTCGGCCGGCTACAATGAGCAGTTCTTC. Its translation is CASSSAGYNEQFF.

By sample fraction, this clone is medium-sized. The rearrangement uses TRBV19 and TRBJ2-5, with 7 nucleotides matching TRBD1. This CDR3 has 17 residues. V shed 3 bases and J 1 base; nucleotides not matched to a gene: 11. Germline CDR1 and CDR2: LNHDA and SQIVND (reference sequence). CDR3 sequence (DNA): TGTGCCAGTAGTATGTGGTTGTGGACAGGAACCCAAGAGACCCAGTACTTC. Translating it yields CASSMWLWTGTQETQYF. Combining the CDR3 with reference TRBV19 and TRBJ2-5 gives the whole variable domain DGGITQSPKYLFRKEGQNVTLSCEQNLNHDAMYWYRQDPGQGLRLIYYSQIVNDFQKGDIAEGYSVSREKKESFPLTVTSAQKNPTAFYLCASSMWLWTGTQETQYFGPGTRLLVL.

CDR3 sequence reads: CASSVRGLALQETQYF. The CDR3 DNA is TGTGCCAGCAGCGTAAGGGGACTAGCGCTCCAAGAGACCCAGTACTTC. The chain links TRBV9 to TRBJ2-5; 10 nucleotides agree with TRBD2. Germline CDR1 and CDR2: SGDLS and YYNGEE. The CDR3 is 16 amino acids. The ends lost 1 base at V and 1 base at J; junction bases unmatched: 4.

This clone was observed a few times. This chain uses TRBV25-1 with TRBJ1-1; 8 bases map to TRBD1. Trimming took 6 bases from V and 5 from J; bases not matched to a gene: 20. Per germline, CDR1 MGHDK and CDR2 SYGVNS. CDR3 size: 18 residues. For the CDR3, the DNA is TGTGCCAGCAGGGGGTACCAAAAAAACAGGGGGGGTCGTACTGAAGCTTTCTTT. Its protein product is CASRGYQKNRGGRTEAFF.